This T cell receptor beta chain was identified in a study of T cell responses to AZD1222 COVID-19 vaccine. Study-wide points: Distributed over spike, vaccine-associated CD4 TCRs predominated at 160-218 and 743-854.

TCRdb keeps only in-frame clones here, not all; method: immunoSEQ multiplex PCR. This sample has 110,000 or so clones, with roughly 84% found just once. On this clone: Antigen specificity is unknown.

The V gene's germline CDR1 is MGHRA and CDR2 YSYEKL. This CDR3 has 15 amino acids. With 2 bases clipped from V and 7 bases from J, the junction kept 7 bases outside the gene matches. This TCR was sampled from an adult who received the AZD1222 COVID-19 vaccine. The gene calls are TRBV4-1 and TRBJ1-4; TRBD1 matches 7 bases. This specimen consisted of peripheral blood, obtained 28 days after the second AZD1222 dose. Here the CDR3 reads CASSQPDRDGEKLFF. CDR3 DNA: TGCGCCAGCAGCCAACCCGACAGGGATGGTGAAAAACTGTTTTTT.